This is a list of T cell receptor beta chains from one sample in a study of blood T cell repertoires in COVID-19. Sequencing was performed with immunoSEQ multiplex PCR; in TCRdb, only in-frame clones are kept and a portion is missing. The sample shows about 220,000 clones, roughly nine tenths of them seen only once. The sequencing sample was made of PBMCs or T cells enriched from blood (not recorded which). The source is a woman aged 18-29 years in a cohort exposed to, infected with or recovered from COVID-19 (not recorded which). Both conserved end residues are part of each CDR3. D genes are given only for firm matches. The size entry is marked missing in some rows and otherwise reads once, few, many or a size class.

V	size	J	D	DNA	CDR3
TRBV5-4	-	TRBJ2-7	TRBD2	TGTGCCAGCGGCGGGGGGCCTCTGCCCTACGAGCAGTACTTC	CASGGGPLPYEQYF
TRBV9	-	TRBJ1-1	TRBD1	TGTGCCAGCAGCGCAGGACAGGGACACACTGAAGCTTTCTTT	CASSAGQGHTEAFF
TRBV7-6	-	TRBJ2-1	-	TGTGCCAGCAGCCCATCGGGGGTCAATGAGCAGTTCTTC	CASSPSGVNEQFF
TRBV30	-	TRBJ1-4	-	TGTGCCTGGAGTGTAAATATGGCACGGGGTGAAAAACTGTTTTTT	CAWSVNMARGEKLFF
TRBV10-2	few	TRBJ2-2	-	TGCGCCAGCTCCAGACAGGACTACACCGGGGAGCTGTTTTTT	CASSRQDYTGELFF
TRBV5-4	-	TRBJ2-3	-	TGTGCCAGCAGCTTGGAGATAGCCTCAGATACGCAGTATTTT	CASSLEIASDTQYF
TRBV24-1	-	TRBJ1-5	TRBD1	TGTGCCACCAGTGACCACGGGACAGCGCAGCCCCAGCATTTT	CATSDHGTAQPQHF
TRBV28	few	TRBJ2-5	-	TGTGCCAGCGGCCTTATGGCCCAAGAGACCCAGTACTTC	CASGLMAQETQYF
TRBV30	-	TRBJ1-1	TRBD1	TGTGCCTGGAGTACAGGACAGGGAGAAGCTTTCTTT	CAWSTGQGEAFF
TRBV19	-	TRBJ1-3	-	TGTGCCAGTAGTATTTGGCAGGGTGGAAACACCATATATTTT	CASSIWQGGNTIYF
TRBV7-9	-	TRBJ1-2	-	TGTGCCAGCAGCTTAGGAGGGAGGATAAACTATGGCTACACCTTC	CASSLGGRINYGYTF
TRBV27	-	TRBJ1-3	-	TGTGCCAGCAGCCCTACCGGGACATACGGGAACACCATATATTTT	CASSPTGTYGNTIYF
TRBV5-1	few	TRBJ1-1	-	TGCGCCAGCAGCTTGGCCCAGACAGGAGATGAAGCTTTCTTT	CASSLAQTGDEAFF
TRBV7-6	-	TRBJ1-1	-	TGTGCCAGCAGCACCTCGACAGGTTCCCATGCGTTCACTGAAGCTTTCTTT	CASSTSTGSHAFTEAFF
TRBV18	-	TRBJ1-2	-	TGTGCCAGCTCACCAGGGCCAGAAATTAACTATGGCTACACCTTC	CASSPGPEINYGYTF
TRBV7-2	once	TRBJ1-4	TRBD1	TGTGCCAGCAGCTCGGGGAAGGGACAGGGGAATGAAAAACTGTTTTTT	CASSSGKGQGNEKLFF
TRBV28	once	TRBJ2-5	TRBD2	TGTGCCAGCGGGACTTGGTACGAGCGGGGGGATGGAAAGACCCAGTACTTC	CASGTWYERGDGKTQYF
TRBV2	-	TRBJ1-1	-	TGTGCCAGCAGTCCGGGCACTGAAGCTTTCTTT	CASSPGTEAFF
TRBV19	-	TRBJ1-1	TRBD1	TGTGCCAGTAGTATAAGTGGGACAGGGGGCGCAATGGCTTTCTTT	CASSISGTGGAMAFF
TRBV28	-	TRBJ1-5	-	TGTGCCAGCAGTTTCGGGTCTTACAATCAGCCCCAGCATTTT	CASSFGSYNQPQHF
TRBV19	-	TRBJ1-6	-	TGTGCCAGTAGGTCAGAGTCGGGGACACGGAATTCACCCCTCCACTTT	CASRSESGTRNSPLHF
TRBV6-6	-	TRBJ1-1	-	TGTGCCAGCAGATTAAGAGGACAGATGAACACTGAAGCTTTCTTT	CASRLRGQMNTEAFF
TRBV20-1	-	TRBJ1-3	-	TGCAGTGCTACAACAGGAAACACCATATATTTT	CSATTGNTIYF
TRBV4-1	-	TRBJ1-1	-	TGCGCCAGCAGCCAAGAGCAGAGGGCGGATGATGAAGCTTTCTTT	CASSQEQRADDEAFF
TRBV19	-	TRBJ1-1	TRBD1	TGTGCCAGTACTTTGACAGGGGGAACCGACACTGAAGCTTTCTTT	CASTLTGGTDTEAFF
TRBV7-9	-	TRBJ2-3	-	TGTGCCAGCAGCCCGAGATCGGATACGCAGTATTTT	CASSPRSDTQYF
TRBV9	-	TRBJ2-3	-	TGTGCCAGCAGCGCCCAAGATACGCAGTATTTT	CASSAQDTQYF
TRBV9	-	TRBJ1-1	-	TGTGCCAGCAGCCCCCAATCGACAGGAGACACTGAAGCTTTCTTT	CASSPQSTGDTEAFF
TRBV6-5	few	TRBJ1-3	-	TGTGCCAGCGAGTGGTCCGGAAACACCATATATTTT	CASEWSGNTIYF
TRBV3-1/TRBV3-2	-	TRBJ2-5	-	TGTGCCAGCAGCCAAGATGTAGTCGCGCTACAAGAGACCCAGTACTTC	CASSQDVVALQETQYF
TRBV12-5	-	TRBJ2-3	TRBD2	TGTGCTAGTGGTTTGCCACGGGGCAGGGCTAAGCGGGAGGGCAACCAACGAGGAGATACGCAGTATTTT	CASGLPRGRAKREGNQRGDTQYF
TRBV3-1/TRBV3-2	-	TRBJ2-3	TRBD2	TGTGCCAGCAGCCCCCAAATAGCGGGGGGGTCGGATACGCAGTATTTT	CASSPQIAGGSDTQYF
TRBV10-3	-	TRBJ2-7	-	TGTGCCACGGGTAGTAGCTCCTACGAGCAGTACTTC	CATGSSSYEQYF
TRBV4-2	once	TRBJ2-2	-	TGTGCCAGCAGCCCAATAGGGGAAACCGGGGAGCTGTTTTTT	CASSPIGETGELFF
TRBV7-2	-	TRBJ2-7	TRBD1	TGTGCCAGCAGCTCCAGGACAGGGAGCGAGTACGAGCAGTACTTC	CASSSRTGSEYEQYF
TRBV3-1/TRBV3-2	-	TRBJ2-5	TRBD2	TGTGCCAGCAGCTTGGGTAGCGGGAGGGATGAGACCCAGTACTTC	CASSLGSGRDETQYF
TRBV7-8	-	TRBJ1-1	-	TGTGCCAGTCTGGCCCTAGGCGTAATGAACACTGAAGCTTTCTTT	CASLALGVMNTEAFF
TRBV4-1	-	TRBJ1-2	-	TGCGCCAGCAGCCAAGATGAAGGGGTCCAGGGCTACACCTTC	CASSQDEGVQGYTF
TRBV29-1	-	TRBJ1-1	-	TGCAGCGTTGAACCCCCTGCTTTCTTT	CSVEPPAFF
TRBV12-5	-	TRBJ1-5	-	TGTGCTAGTGGCTTGTGGTCCGCGCGGGATAATCATCAGCCCCAGCATTTT	CASGLWSARDNHQPQHF
TRBV19	-	TRBJ1-2	-	TGTGCCAGTAGAGGGGAGGTTGGCTATGGCTACACCTTC	CASRGEVGYGYTF
TRBV7-9	few	TRBJ2-7	-	TGTGCCAGCAGCTCCGCCGGGACAAAAGCCCGCGAGCAGTACTTC	CASSSAGTKAREQYF
TRBV4-1	-	TRBJ1-1	TRBD1	TGCGCCAGCAGCCAAGATGGGGCCAGGGGGTCCACTGAAGCTTTCTTT	CASSQDGARGSTEAFF
TRBV28	-	TRBJ1-1	-	TGTGCCAGCAGTCCAACCGGAGGGACTGAAGCTTTCTTT	CASSPTGGTEAFF
TRBV5-1	-	TRBJ2-3	-	TGCGCCAGCAGTCGCGTAGGACATAGCACAGATACGCAGTATTTT	CASSRVGHSTDTQYF
TRBV7-2	-	TRBJ1-5	-	TGTGCCAGCAGCATCCCCGGGGGGAGCAATCAGCCCCAGCATTTT	CASSIPGGSNQPQHF
TRBV27	-	TRBJ2-3	TRBD2	TGTGCCAGCAGTCCAGAGGTGGGGAGGGTCACAGATACGCAGTATTTT	CASSPEVGRVTDTQYF